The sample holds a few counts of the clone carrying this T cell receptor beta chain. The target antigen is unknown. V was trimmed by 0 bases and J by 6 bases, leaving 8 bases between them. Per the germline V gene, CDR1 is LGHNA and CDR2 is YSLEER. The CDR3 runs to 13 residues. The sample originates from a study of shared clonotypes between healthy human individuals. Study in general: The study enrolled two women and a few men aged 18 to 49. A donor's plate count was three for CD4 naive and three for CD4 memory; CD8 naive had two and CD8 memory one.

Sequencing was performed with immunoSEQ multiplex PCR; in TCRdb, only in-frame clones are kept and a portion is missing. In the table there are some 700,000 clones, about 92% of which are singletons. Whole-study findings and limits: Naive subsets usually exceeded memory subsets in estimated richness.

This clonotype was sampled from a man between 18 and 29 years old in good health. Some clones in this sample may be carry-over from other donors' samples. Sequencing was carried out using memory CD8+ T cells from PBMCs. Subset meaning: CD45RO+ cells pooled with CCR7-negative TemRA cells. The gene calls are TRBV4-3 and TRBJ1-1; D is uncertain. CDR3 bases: TGCGCCAGCAGCCAAGATTGGCCACCTGAAGCTTTCTTT. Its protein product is CASSQDWPPEAFF.